These 10 T cell receptor beta chains were sequenced from one sample in a study of blood T cell repertoires in COVID-19. Assay: immunoSEQ multiplex PCR; the TCRdb copy retains only in-frame clones and omits some. The sample carries about 27,000 clones, roughly 80% recorded once. Material for sequencing was peripheral blood. The receptor source for this set is a woman aged 80 or older with acute or convalescent COVID-19.

The V gene is TRBV5-6, the J gene TRBJ2-4; 8 nucleotides agree with TRBD2. V was pared by 1 base and J by 0 bases, with 9 bases of the junction left unmatched. The germline gives CDR1 SGHDT, CDR2 YYEEEE. The CDR3 has 18 residues. The CDR3 protein is CASSLRFVLAGAKNIQYF. CDR3 DNA sequence: TGTGCCAGCAGCTTGCGATTCGTCCTAGCGGGAGCCAAAAACATTCAGTACTTC. The entire variable domain, with the rest obtained from reference TRBV5-6 and TRBJ2-4, is as follows: DAGVTQSPTHLIKTRGQQVTLRCSPKSGHDTVSWYQQALGQGPQFIFQYYEEEERQRGNFPDRFSGHQFPNYSSELNVNALLLGDSALYLCASSLRFVLAGAKNIQYFGAGTRLSVL.

Here the CDR3 DNA reads TGTGCCAGCAGTGAAACAATTTATACGCAGTATTTT. This codes for CASSETIYTQYF. V is TRBV6-1 and J is TRBJ2-3; D uncertain. Trimming took 2 bases from V and 7 from J, leaving 7 bases between them. The germline V gene encodes CDR1 MNHNS and CDR2 SASEGT. This CDR3 is built from 12 residues.

The CDR3 region is CASSQARGQGVNEQYF. Written as DNA, the CDR3 is TGCGCCAGCAGCCAAGCTAGAGGACAGGGTGTCAACGAGCAGTACTTC. The chain employs TRBV4-1 and TRBJ2-7, with 8 bases fitting TRBD1. Per germline, CDR1 MGHRA and CDR2 YSYEKL. Germline trimming cut 1 base from V and 5 bases from J; bases unmatched to any gene: 10. This CDR3 comprises 16 residues.

This chain links TRBV7-2 with TRBJ2-7; D gene ambiguous. Trimming removed 0 bases at V and 2 bases at J, with 5 bases between. This CDR3 spans 13 amino acids. CDR1 is SGHTA, CDR2 FQGNSA, per germline. For the CDR3, the DNA is TGTGCCAGCAGCTTAGCAAGAGCCTACGAGCAGTACTTC. Its translation is CASSLARAYEQYF.

The rearrangement uses TRBV5-6 and TRBJ2-1; weak D call: TRBD2 (6 bases). The CDR3 runs 16 residues. Germline loops: CDR1 SGHDT, CDR2 YYEEEE. Trimming pared 2 bases from V and 2 bases from J, leaving 14 bases between. The DNA of the CDR3 is TGTGCCAGCAGCTTAAATGAGCGGGTTCCCTACAATGAGCAGTTCTTC. Protein product: CASSLNERVPYNEQFF.

The V and J genes are TRBV11-2 and TRBJ2-7; 7 bases are shared with TRBD2. V trimming: 5 bases; J trimming: 6 bases; junction bases outside the gene matches: 10. This CDR3 has 14 amino acids. Germline CDR1 reads SGHAT; CDR2 reads FQNNGV. Here the CDR3 reads CASSPTTSPSEQYF. The CDR3 nucleotides are TGTGCCAGCAGCCCCACGACTAGCCCATCCGAGCAGTACTTC.

This clone was seen a single time. The rearrangement uses TRBV15 and TRBJ2-1; 9 positions match TRBD2. The germline V gene encodes CDR1 LNHNV and CDR2 YYDKDF (reference sequence). Losses at the gene ends were 5 bases for V and 3 bases for J; bases not matched to a gene: 8. CDR3 size: 16 residues. The chain's CDR3 is CATSGKAGGVYNEQFF. Written as DNA, the CDR3 is TGTGCCACCAGCGGGAAGGCGGGAGGGGTCTACAATGAGCAGTTCTTC.

The rearrangement links TRBV24-1 to TRBJ2-1; TRBD2 aligns across 9 bases. Losses at the gene ends were 2 bases for V and 10 bases for J; bases not matched to a gene: 5. CDR3 size: 14 residues. CDR1 and CDR2 (germline): KGHDR, SFDVKD. DNA of the CDR3: TGTGCCACCAGTGATTCCCGCGGGGGGGAAGAGCAGTTCTTC. Translation: CATSDSRGGEEQFF.

The chain joins TRBV29-1 to TRBJ2-7; possible D gene TRBD2, 6 bases. Germline V lookup: CDR1 SQVTM, CDR2 ANQGSEA. This CDR3 region has 13 residues. Trimming pared 3 bases from V and 6 bases from J, leaving 15 bases between. CDR3 DNA sequence: TGCAGCGTTGAGAGTTCGGGGAGGTTCGAGCAGTACTTC. Translated: CSVESSGRFEQYF.

This clone occurred once. V is TRBV3-1 (or the pseudogene TRBV3-2) and J is TRBJ1-2, with D unclear. CDR3 length: 11 residues. Germline assignment: CDR1 LGHDT and CDR2 YNNKEL (reference sequence). V was shortened by 4 bases and J by 5 bases, with 5 bases between the two germline ends. CDR3 coding DNA: TGTGCCAGCAGCCCGGGGTATGGCTACACCTTC. Amino acids: CASSPGYGYTF.